This T cell receptor beta chain was sequenced for a study of molecular identifiers for immune sequencing clone quantification. Whole-study findings and limits: Clone sizes that are highly expanded could be underestimated when identical TCR molecules share a barcode. Under 1% of molecules in naive cells, but over 98% of effector molecules, belonged to clones above 20 RNA copies.

The CDR3 has 12 residues. V was cut by 3 bases and J by 5 bases, with 9 bases left in between. CDR1 and CDR2 from the germline V gene are SGHRS and YFSETQ. Previously described methods and listed TCR primers were employed for the bulk TCR libraries. TCRdb used MiXCR to reprocess the PCR reads, holding one entry per CDR3 protein. The sample records 490,000 or so distinct CDR3 sequences, 20% to 25% being singletons. As to this clonotype: Antigen unknown.

Naive CD8 T cells were FACS-sorted by CD8+CD4-CCR7+CD45RA+ markers. The origin of this receptor is a human donor in good health. Some libraries in this study had Jurkat cell RNA spiked in. V gene TRBV5-1 combines with J gene TRBJ2-7, with a weak D call TRBD2 (5 bases). Source material: naive CD8+ T cells from blood, with Jurkat cell RNA spiked in. Regarding subset: FACS-sorted CD8+CD4-CCR7+CD45RA+ naive T cells. The CDR3 bases are TGCGCCAGCAGCTCGGGGTGGGACGAGCAGTACTTC. Translation gives CASSSGWDEQYF.